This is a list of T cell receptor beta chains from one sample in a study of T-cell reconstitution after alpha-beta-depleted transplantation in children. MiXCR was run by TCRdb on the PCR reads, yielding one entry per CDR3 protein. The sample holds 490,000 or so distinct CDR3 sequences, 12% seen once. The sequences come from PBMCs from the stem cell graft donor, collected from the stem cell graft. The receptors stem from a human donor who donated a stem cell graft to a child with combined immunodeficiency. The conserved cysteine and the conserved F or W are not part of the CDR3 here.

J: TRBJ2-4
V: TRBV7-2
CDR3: ASSPLHLAKNIQY

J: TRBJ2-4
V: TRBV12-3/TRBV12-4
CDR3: ASSSDRKRGIQY

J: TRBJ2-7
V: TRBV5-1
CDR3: ASSLDPGTSYVEQY

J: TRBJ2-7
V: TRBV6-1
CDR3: ASRTRLAGGEQY

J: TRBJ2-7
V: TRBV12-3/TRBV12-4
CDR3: ASSLNREGYEQY

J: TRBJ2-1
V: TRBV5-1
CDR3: ASSSSTSGNEQF

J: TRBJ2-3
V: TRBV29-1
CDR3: SVLETQNTQY

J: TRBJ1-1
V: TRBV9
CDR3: ASSVTGIDTEAF

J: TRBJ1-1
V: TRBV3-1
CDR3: ASSQGGVGF

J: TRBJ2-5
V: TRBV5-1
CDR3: ASSLDYFQETQY

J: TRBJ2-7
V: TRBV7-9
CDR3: ASSPRQDEQY

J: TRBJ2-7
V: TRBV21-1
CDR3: ASSFSPGTGREIFYEQY

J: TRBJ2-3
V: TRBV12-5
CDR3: ASGGGGTDTQY

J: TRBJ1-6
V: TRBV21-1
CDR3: ASSKESWIFDSPLH

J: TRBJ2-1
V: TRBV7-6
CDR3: ASVGDDGWEQF

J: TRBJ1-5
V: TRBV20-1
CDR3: SAGGTGGSQPQH

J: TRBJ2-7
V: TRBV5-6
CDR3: ASSFYRASYEQY

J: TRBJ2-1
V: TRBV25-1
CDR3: ASRGEEPNEQF

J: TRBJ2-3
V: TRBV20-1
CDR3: SASWLAGDTDTQY

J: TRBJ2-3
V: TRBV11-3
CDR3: ASTLAGGPADTQY

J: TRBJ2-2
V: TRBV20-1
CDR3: SARDRVAENTGELF

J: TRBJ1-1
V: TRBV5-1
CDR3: ASSLAGTLNTEAF

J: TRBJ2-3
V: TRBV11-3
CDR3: ASSLSSGAVDTQY

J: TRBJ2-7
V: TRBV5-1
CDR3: ASSLDLVYEQY

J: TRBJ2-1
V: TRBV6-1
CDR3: ASSAMGALNEQF

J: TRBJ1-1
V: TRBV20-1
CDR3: SARDYLSGGSTEAF